This T cell receptor beta chain derives from a study of T-cell memory formation after mild COVID-19. V was trimmed by 5 bases and J by 0 bases, leaving 19 bases between them. CDR3 length equals 17 residues. CDR1 SGHAT and CDR2 FQNNGV come from the germline V gene. Libraries for TCRalpha and TCRbeta carried sample barcodes and unique molecular identifiers via 5'RACE. Using its own MiXCR run on the 5' RACE reads, TCRdb lists one record per CDR3 protein. The sample lists hundreds of thousands of distinct CDR3 sequences; about an eighth were seen once. This clonotype showed up just a few times. The chain uses TRBV11-2 and TRBJ1-1; D gene unclear. The sequenced sample was PBMCs or a T cell subset sorted from them (not recorded which). The clonotype originates from a man between 18 and 35 years old who had mild COVID-19 (a few samples of this study predate the infection). Cell type and time point are not known. This CDR3 reads CASSVRPRGALNTEAFF. CDR3 coding DNA: TGTGCCAGCAGCGTCCGGCCCCGGGGTGCCCTGAACACTGAAGCTTTCTTT. The complete variable domain, with remaining parts taken from reference TRBV11-2 and TRBJ1-1, reads EAGVAQSPRYKIIEKRQSVAFWCNPISGHATLYWYQQILGQGPKLLIQFQNNGVVDDSQLPKDRFSAERLKGVDSTLKIQPAKLEDSAVYLCASSVRPRGALNTEAFFGQGTRLTVV.